The source of this TCR beta chain is a study of blood T cell repertoires in COVID-19. Study at large: Samples of COVID-19 (acute and convalescent) were obtained from the United States, Italy and Spain.

The table came from immunoSEQ multiplex PCR; TCRdb's copy has only in-frame clones and leaves some out. The sample yields hundreds of thousands of clones, 85% seen once. The TCR originated in a woman aged 45-59 years with active or convalescent COVID-19. The specimen was peripheral blood.

The CDR3 DNA reads TGTGCCAGCAGCTTATTAAGGGACAGGGGCCGAGCAGATACGCAGTATTTT. It specifies CASSLLRDRGRADTQYF. The gene calls are TRBV7-9 and TRBJ2-3, with 10 bases fitting TRBD1. Germline CDR1 is SEHNR and CDR2 is FQNEAQ (reference sequence). V gave up 2 bases and J gave up 4 bases; unmatched junction bases: 9. The CDR3 is 17 amino acids.